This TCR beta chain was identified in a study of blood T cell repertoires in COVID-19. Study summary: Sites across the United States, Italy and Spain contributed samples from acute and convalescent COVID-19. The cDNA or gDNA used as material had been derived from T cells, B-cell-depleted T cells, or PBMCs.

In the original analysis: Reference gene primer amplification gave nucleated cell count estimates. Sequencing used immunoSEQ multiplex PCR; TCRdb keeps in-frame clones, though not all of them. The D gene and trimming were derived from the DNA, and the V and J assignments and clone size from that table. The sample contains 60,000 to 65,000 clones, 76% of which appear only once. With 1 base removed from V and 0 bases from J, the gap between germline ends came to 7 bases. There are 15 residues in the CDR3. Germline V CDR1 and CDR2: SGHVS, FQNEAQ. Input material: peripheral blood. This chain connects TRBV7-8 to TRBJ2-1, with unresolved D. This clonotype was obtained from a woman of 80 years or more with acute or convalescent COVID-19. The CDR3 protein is CASSLGAVSYNEQFF. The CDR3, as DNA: TGTGCCAGCAGCTTAGGGGCAGTCTCCTACAATGAGCAGTTCTTC.